The entry that follows covers one T cell receptor beta chain sequence. What this receptor recognizes is not known. No qualities accompany the bases; no much larger clone lies one base away. Donors were 35 to 40 systemically healthy Caucasian individuals from Russia aged roughly 6 to 100 years. Each donor gave ten milliliters of peripheral blood, collected into EDTA-treated Vacutainer tubes. PBMCs were isolated by Ficoll-Paque density-gradient centrifugation, with at least 7 million obtained per sample. Trizol reagent was used to extract total RNA from PBMCs, with at least 5.5 micrograms per sample. Naive CD45RAhigh/CD27high T cell percentages were measured by flow cytometry on a PBMC aliquot from every donor. Library generation was performed with 5' RACE. The instrument given in TCRdb is Illumina HiSeq 2500. The second PCR ran for roughly 7 to 11 cycles and used a J-beta primer mix along with a sample-barcoded 5' primer. A unique molecular identifier was introduced onto each TCR beta cDNA molecule by a template-switch 5' adaptor carrying 12 random nucleotides. Each sample yielded at least 3 million CDR3-containing paired-end reads. First-strand cDNA was synthesized from all RNA with the Mint cDNA synthesis kit, primed by a TRBC-specific oligonucleotide. Following uracil-DNA glycosylase treatment, all cDNA underwent a first 18-cycle PCR with the universal primers M1SS and BC2_uni_R. The original pipeline was this. For normalization, 1 million high-quality reads, each with a distinct molecular identifier, were randomly selected from each sample. Reads with shared molecular identifiers were discarded instead of being binned into consensus sequences. MiTCR, with a Q25 quality threshold and the strictest error-elimination algorithm, was used for CDR3 identification, clonotype clustering and error correction. Lower-bound total TCR beta diversity was estimated with a nonparametric unseen species model using Euler transformation. TCRdb trimmed the raw reads at Q25, called clones with MiXCR and kept productive beta chains. When rows share a CDR3 protein, they turn into one entry using the most common DNA and genes. The V and J calls and clone size are TCRdb's, not the authors'. Counted in this sample were some 690,000 distinct CDR3 sequences; about 20% of them appeared once. The top ten clones comprise 22% of the sample.

The data stem from a study of blood T cells in healthy people across ages (dated by TCRdb to about 2015). Some background on the complete study: In model experiments, roughly one uniquely barcoded TCR beta cDNA molecule per two T cells was captured by template switching. Using the same blood draw, the study looked at two additional independent replicas of 1 million unique cDNA reads for two donors, one aged 18 to 30 and the other aged 80 or older. Donors were grouped into four age groups: young (average roughly 15 years), middle-aged (about 40), aged (62) and long-lived (approximately 78). Using deep sequencing normalized with unique cDNA molecular identifiers, the study measured how TCR beta repertoire diversity changes with age. To avoid experimental bias, donors of different ages were distributed randomly across sequencing lanes. The paper's findings and limits, for the study overall: Estimates of total diversity based on one million sequenced T cells were regarded as lower bounds and as underestimates. Compared with the aged group, more naive CD4+ T cells, fewer expanded clones and increased TCR diversity were shown by the long-lived group, suggesting age selection. The percentage of naive T cells measured by flow cytometry correlated strongly with observed TCR beta diversity. Since profiling was done on bulk unsorted PBMCs, naive and antigen-experienced compartments could not be conclusively compared. Observed TCR beta diversity per million T cells fell roughly linearly with age, and a significant reduction was already apparent by age about 38. Because donor CMV infection status was unknown, age-related changes in expanded clonotypes were potentially confounded.

This receptor was taken from a man between 65 and 80 years old in good health. The sequencing sample was made of blood.

The CDR3 region reads CASSQGTSGRTDTQYF. At the DNA level, the sequence is TGTGCCAGCAGCCAGGGGACTAGCGGGAGGACAGATACGCAGTATTTT. The chain uses TRBV14 and TRBJ2-3; 15 middle bases align to TRBD2. Germline trimming: 3 bases from V, 3 bases from J; junction bases outside gene matches: 1. Reading from cysteine to phenylalanine, the CDR3 counts 16 amino acids. Of the read, only the CDR3 DNA is kept; its 48 bases are in frame from base 1. CDR1 and CDR2 (SGHDN, FVKESK) derive from the germline V gene.